The rows below give T cell receptor beta chains drawn from one sample of a study of vaccination effects on CD4 cells after COVID-19. Assay used: immunoSEQ multiplex PCR; TCRdb lists only in-frame clones, some missing. Here the sample spans 45,000 to 60,000 clones, about three quarters being singletons. These TCRs' antigens remain unknown. The specimen was CD4+ T cells from PBMCs cultured without peptide, collected before COVID-19 vaccination. These receptors all stem from a human donor who had a prior SARS-CoV-2 infection. The CDR3 runs from the conserved cysteine through the conserved F or W. Fields, in order: V gene, clone size, D gene, J gene, CDR3 DNA, CDR3 protein. A D gene is named only where the DNA matches it firmly. Clone size is shown for a subset of rows, as once, few, many or a class of expanded clone.

v_call: TRBV11-2; clone_size: NA; d_call: NA; j_call: TRBJ1-4; cdr3_nt: TGTGCCAGCAGCTTCGGTGGGGCCGGTGAAAAACTGTTTTTT; cdr3_aa: CASSFGGAGEKLFF
v_call: TRBV6-5; clone_size: NA; d_call: NA; j_call: TRBJ2-3; cdr3_nt: TGTGCCAGCTACGGGACCCGGGATACGCAGTATTTT; cdr3_aa: CASYGTRDTQYF
v_call: TRBV7-2; clone_size: NA; d_call: NA; j_call: TRBJ1-5; cdr3_nt: TGTGCCAGCAGCCTTACCAGGCAGCCCCAGCATTTT; cdr3_aa: CASSLTRQPQHF
v_call: TRBV5-1; clone_size: NA; d_call: NA; j_call: TRBJ2-3; cdr3_nt: TGCGCCAGCAGCTTGAGTGGTACGGGGACCACAGATACGCAGTATTTT; cdr3_aa: CASSLSGTGTTDTQYF
v_call: TRBV2; clone_size: NA; d_call: TRBD2; j_call: TRBJ2-7; cdr3_nt: TGTGCCAGCAGTGAAGGGACTAGCGGGGGTACCTACGAGCAGTACTTC; cdr3_aa: CASSEGTSGGTYEQYF
v_call: TRBV24-1; clone_size: few; d_call: NA; j_call: TRBJ2-3; cdr3_nt: TGTGCTGCGCAACGGTATCTTACAGATACGCAGTATTTT; cdr3_aa: CAAQRYLTDTQYF
v_call: TRBV15; clone_size: NA; d_call: NA; j_call: TRBJ1-5; cdr3_nt: TGTGCCACCAGCAGAGATCGTAAGGGGTGGCAGCCCCAGCATTTT; cdr3_aa: CATSRDRKGWQPQHF
v_call: TRBV5-1; clone_size: NA; d_call: TRBD1; j_call: TRBJ1-1; cdr3_nt: TGCGCCAGCAGCACCGCACAGGGGGCGGGCACTGAAGCTTTCTTT; cdr3_aa: CASSTAQGAGTEAFF
v_call: TRBV3-1/TRBV3-2; clone_size: NA; d_call: TRBD2; j_call: TRBJ2-1; cdr3_nt: TGTGCCAGCAGCCCGACGTTGACTAGCGGGAGCGGAAGTGAGCAGTTCTTC; cdr3_aa: CASSPTLTSGSGSEQFF
v_call: TRBV7-3; clone_size: NA; d_call: NA; j_call: TRBJ2-2; cdr3_nt: TGTGCCAGCAGCTTAACAGGGGGAGGCGCCGGGGAGCTGTTTTTT; cdr3_aa: CASSLTGGGAGELFF
v_call: TRBV19; clone_size: NA; d_call: TRBD1; j_call: TRBJ1-2; cdr3_nt: TGTGCCAGTAGTTCCACAGGGGGCAACTATGGCTACACCTTC; cdr3_aa: CASSSTGGNYGYTF
v_call: TRBV2; clone_size: medium-sized; d_call: TRBD1; j_call: TRBJ2-7; cdr3_nt: TGTGCCAGTTCCGGGACAGAGAGTTCCTACGAGCAGTACTTC; cdr3_aa: CASSGTESSYEQYF
v_call: TRBV18; clone_size: NA; d_call: NA; j_call: TRBJ2-7; cdr3_nt: TGTGCCAGCTCACCAGAAGCAGGTCCCTACGAGCAGTACTTC; cdr3_aa: CASSPEAGPYEQYF
v_call: TRBV9; clone_size: NA; d_call: TRBD2; j_call: TRBJ2-5; cdr3_nt: TGTGCCAGCAGCGTCGGGACAACGGGACTAGCGGGGCAAGAGACCCAGTACTTC; cdr3_aa: CASSVGTTGLAGQETQYF
v_call: TRBV7-9; clone_size: NA; d_call: TRBD2; j_call: TRBJ2-2; cdr3_nt: TGTGCCAGCCCTAGCGGAGGGGCTCCCACCGGGGAGCTGTTTTTT; cdr3_aa: CASPSGGAPTGELFF
v_call: TRBV20-1; clone_size: NA; d_call: NA; j_call: TRBJ2-2; cdr3_nt: TGCAGTGCTAGTCGGTACACCGGGGAGCTGTTTTTT; cdr3_aa: CSASRYTGELFF
v_call: TRBV16; clone_size: NA; d_call: TRBD1; j_call: TRBJ1-1; cdr3_nt: TGTGCCAGCAGCCGACAGGGGAACACTGAAGCTTTCTTT; cdr3_aa: CASSRQGNTEAFF
v_call: TRBV9; clone_size: NA; d_call: NA; j_call: TRBJ2-7; cdr3_nt: TGTGCCAGCAGCGGCCTACAGGGTCCCGAGCAGTACTTC; cdr3_aa: CASSGLQGPEQYF
v_call: TRBV9; clone_size: few; d_call: NA; j_call: TRBJ1-5; cdr3_nt: TGTGCCAGCAGCGTAGACCCAGATAATCAGCCCCAGCATTTT; cdr3_aa: CASSVDPDNQPQHF
v_call: TRBV7-9; clone_size: NA; d_call: TRBD1; j_call: TRBJ2-7; cdr3_nt: TGTGCCAGCAGCTTAGGTACGCGGACAACAGGGGGCTCCTACGAGCAGTACTTC; cdr3_aa: CASSLGTRTTGGSYEQYF
v_call: TRBV30; clone_size: NA; d_call: NA; j_call: TRBJ1-4; cdr3_nt: TGTGCCTGGAAGGGATCCCCTAATGAAAAACTGTTTTTT; cdr3_aa: CAWKGSPNEKLFF
v_call: TRBV5-1; clone_size: NA; d_call: TRBD1; j_call: TRBJ2-7; cdr3_nt: TGCGCCAGCAGCTTGGCCTCCGGGACAGGGGCCCACGAGCAGTACTTC; cdr3_aa: CASSLASGTGAHEQYF
v_call: TRBV4-3; clone_size: NA; d_call: TRBD2; j_call: TRBJ2-2; cdr3_nt: TGCGCCAGCAGCCAGGTCCCGGGACTAGCGGGAGGGATGACCGGGGAGCTGTTTTTT; cdr3_aa: CASSQVPGLAGGMTGELFF
v_call: TRBV24-1; clone_size: NA; d_call: TRBD1; j_call: TRBJ2-5; cdr3_nt: TGTGCCACCAGTGACCGCTCCCCGACAGGGGAATGGGAGACCCAGTACTTC; cdr3_aa: CATSDRSPTGEWETQYF
v_call: TRBV7-9; clone_size: NA; d_call: NA; j_call: TRBJ2-7; cdr3_nt: TGTGCCAGCAGCTTACTTTCCGGTTCCTACGAGCAGTACTTC; cdr3_aa: CASSLLSGSYEQYF
v_call: TRBV9; clone_size: few; d_call: TRBD1; j_call: TRBJ2-1; cdr3_nt: TGTGCCAGCAGCGACCACACAGGGGTTGGTGAGCAGTTCTTC; cdr3_aa: CASSDHTGVGEQFF
v_call: TRBV5-6; clone_size: NA; d_call: TRBD1; j_call: TRBJ1-6; cdr3_nt: TGTGCCAGCAGCCCGGGTCTTCACCGGGACAGGGGGCTCGATTCACCCCTCCACTTT; cdr3_aa: CASSPGLHRDRGLDSPLHF
v_call: TRBV6-6; clone_size: NA; d_call: NA; j_call: TRBJ2-7; cdr3_nt: TGTGCCAGCAGTTTCGGGACGACTTCCTACGAGCAGTACTTC; cdr3_aa: CASSFGTTSYEQYF
v_call: TRBV20-1; clone_size: NA; d_call: TRBD2; j_call: TRBJ2-3; cdr3_nt: TGCAGTGCTAGTCACCTTGGGCTAGCGGGAGGAGATACGCAGTATTTT; cdr3_aa: CSASHLGLAGGDTQYF
v_call: TRBV4-1; clone_size: NA; d_call: TRBD1; j_call: TRBJ1-2; cdr3_nt: TGCGCCAGCAGAGAAACAGGGGGACGAAACTATGGCTACACCTTC; cdr3_aa: CASRETGGRNYGYTF
v_call: TRBV10-3; clone_size: once; d_call: NA; j_call: TRBJ2-3; cdr3_nt: TGTGCCATCAGCTTTATACAGGGAGATACGCAGTATTTT; cdr3_aa: CAISFIQGDTQYF
v_call: TRBV7-2; clone_size: NA; d_call: NA; j_call: TRBJ2-3; cdr3_nt: TGTGCCAGCACCCACCGATTAGCGCCTACGCAGTATTTT; cdr3_aa: CASTHRLAPTQYF
v_call: TRBV15; clone_size: NA; d_call: TRBD1; j_call: TRBJ2-7; cdr3_nt: TGTGCCACCAGCACTCGAGGGGACAGCAACGAGCAGTACTTC; cdr3_aa: CATSTRGDSNEQYF
v_call: TRBV7-2; clone_size: NA; d_call: TRBD1; j_call: TRBJ1-5; cdr3_nt: TGTGCCAGCAGCTTTGGGACACAGGGGAATCAGCCCCAGCATTTT; cdr3_aa: CASSFGTQGNQPQHF
v_call: TRBV23-1; clone_size: once; d_call: TRBD2; j_call: TRBJ2-7; cdr3_nt: TGCGCCAGCAGTCCACGGACTAGCGGATCCTACGAGCAGTACTTC; cdr3_aa: CASSPRTSGSYEQYF
v_call: TRBV5-1; clone_size: NA; d_call: NA; j_call: TRBJ2-7; cdr3_nt: TGCGCCAGCAGCTCGTCAATCGTGGGAGGCTCCTACGAGCAGTACTTC; cdr3_aa: CASSSSIVGGSYEQYF
v_call: TRBV28; clone_size: NA; d_call: TRBD2; j_call: TRBJ2-5; cdr3_nt: TGTGCCAGCAGTTTAGCGGGAGGAGTAAGGGAGACCCAGTACTTC; cdr3_aa: CASSLAGGVRETQYF
v_call: TRBV11-2; clone_size: NA; d_call: TRBD1; j_call: TRBJ1-4; cdr3_nt: TGTGCCAGCAGCTTAGATCCCTCACTAACAGGGGGAGTTGGGGAAAAACTGTTTTTT; cdr3_aa: CASSLDPSLTGGVGEKLFF
v_call: TRBV7-2; clone_size: NA; d_call: NA; j_call: TRBJ2-3; cdr3_nt: TGTGCCAGCAGCTTAGCGCTGGGAGATACGCAGTATTTT; cdr3_aa: CASSLALGDTQYF
v_call: TRBV5-1; clone_size: few; d_call: TRBD1; j_call: TRBJ1-4; cdr3_nt: TGCGCCAGCAGCTCCCAGGGGGCAACTAATGAAAAACTGTTTTTT; cdr3_aa: CASSSQGATNEKLFF
v_call: TRBV2; clone_size: NA; d_call: TRBD1; j_call: TRBJ2-7; cdr3_nt: TGTGCCAGCAGGGGAGGACAGGGGGCGTATGAGCAGTACTTC; cdr3_aa: CASRGGQGAYEQYF
v_call: TRBV5-6; clone_size: NA; d_call: TRBD1; j_call: TRBJ2-7; cdr3_nt: TGTGCCAGCAGCTTGGAAGACAGGGACGAGCAGTACTTC; cdr3_aa: CASSLEDRDEQYF
v_call: TRBV11-3; clone_size: NA; d_call: NA; j_call: TRBJ2-7; cdr3_nt: TGTGCCAGCAGCTTAAGGGTCGGGACCTACGAGCAGTACTTC; cdr3_aa: CASSLRVGTYEQYF
v_call: TRBV28; clone_size: NA; d_call: NA; j_call: TRBJ2-7; cdr3_nt: TGTGCCAGCAGTTTTCGGTCAGGCCCTATCTACGAGCAGTACTTC; cdr3_aa: CASSFRSGPIYEQYF
v_call: TRBV5-6; clone_size: NA; d_call: NA; j_call: TRBJ2-7; cdr3_nt: TGTGCCAGCAGCTTGGACTTACCCTACGAGCAGTACTTC; cdr3_aa: CASSLDLPYEQYF
v_call: TRBV12-5; clone_size: once; d_call: TRBD1; j_call: TRBJ2-7; cdr3_nt: TGTGCTAGTCACCGGGACAGGGGGACCGAGCAGTACTTC; cdr3_aa: CASHRDRGTEQYF
v_call: TRBV5-1; clone_size: NA; d_call: NA; j_call: TRBJ1-4; cdr3_nt: TGCGCCAGCAGCTTGGGTGACGCGGGTGGTGAAAAACTGTTTTTT; cdr3_aa: CASSLGDAGGEKLFF
v_call: TRBV7-8; clone_size: NA; d_call: NA; j_call: TRBJ2-7; cdr3_nt: TGTGCCAGCAGCCGCCCGGGCCTACCCTACGAGCAGTACTTC; cdr3_aa: CASSRPGLPYEQYF
v_call: TRBV18; clone_size: NA; d_call: NA; j_call: TRBJ1-5; cdr3_nt: TGTGCCAGCCAAATGAGTCATCAGGTTGGCAATCAGCCCCAGCATTTT; cdr3_aa: CASQMSHQVGNQPQHF
v_call: TRBV7-3; clone_size: NA; d_call: NA; j_call: TRBJ1-6; cdr3_nt: TGTGCCAGCAGCTTATCAGGTTATAATTCACCCCTCCACTTT; cdr3_aa: CASSLSGYNSPLHF
v_call: TRBV30; clone_size: once; d_call: NA; j_call: TRBJ2-7; cdr3_nt: TGTGCCTGGATTGACCACAGCTTGGGGCTCGGCGAGCAGTACTTC; cdr3_aa: CAWIDHSLGLGEQYF
v_call: TRBV6-6; clone_size: NA; d_call: TRBD1; j_call: TRBJ1-4; cdr3_nt: TGTGCCAGCAGCTCCACAGGGGGGAGCCTTAATGAAAAACTGTTTTTT; cdr3_aa: CASSSTGGSLNEKLFF
v_call: TRBV18; clone_size: NA; d_call: NA; j_call: TRBJ2-5; cdr3_nt: TGTGCCAGCTCACCAGGTCACGGACAGTCCCAAGAGACCCAGTACTTC; cdr3_aa: CASSPGHGQSQETQYF
v_call: TRBV2; clone_size: NA; d_call: TRBD2; j_call: TRBJ2-5; cdr3_nt: TGTGCCAGCCATCACGGGGGGGACCAGTACTTC; cdr3_aa: CASHHGGDQYF
v_call: TRBV5-5; clone_size: NA; d_call: NA; j_call: TRBJ1-1; cdr3_nt: TGTGCCAGCAGCTTGGTGGAGATGAACACTGAAGCTTTCTTT; cdr3_aa: CASSLVEMNTEAFF
v_call: TRBV14; clone_size: NA; d_call: TRBD2; j_call: TRBJ2-7; cdr3_nt: TGTGCCAGCAGCCAGGGAAGAGTATCTAGCGGGACGTTCTTAGGGCAGTACTTC; cdr3_aa: CASSQGRVSSGTFLGQYF
v_call: TRBV28; clone_size: NA; d_call: TRBD1; j_call: TRBJ1-5; cdr3_nt: TGTGCCAGCAGTTTAGCAGGGGGCGGTCAGCCCCAGCATTTT; cdr3_aa: CASSLAGGGQPQHF
v_call: TRBV5-1; clone_size: few; d_call: NA; j_call: TRBJ2-7; cdr3_nt: TGCGCCAGCACCCGACTAGACCGGCCCCTCGAGCAGTACTTC; cdr3_aa: CASTRLDRPLEQYF
v_call: TRBV5-1; clone_size: NA; d_call: NA; j_call: TRBJ1-5; cdr3_nt: TGCGCCAGCAGCGTAACGTCCGGGGGCAATCAGCCCCAGCATTTT; cdr3_aa: CASSVTSGGNQPQHF
v_call: TRBV7-9; clone_size: NA; d_call: TRBD2; j_call: TRBJ2-3; cdr3_nt: TGTGCCAGCAGCCCGGGACTACCCGTGGATACGCAGTATTTT; cdr3_aa: CASSPGLPVDTQYF